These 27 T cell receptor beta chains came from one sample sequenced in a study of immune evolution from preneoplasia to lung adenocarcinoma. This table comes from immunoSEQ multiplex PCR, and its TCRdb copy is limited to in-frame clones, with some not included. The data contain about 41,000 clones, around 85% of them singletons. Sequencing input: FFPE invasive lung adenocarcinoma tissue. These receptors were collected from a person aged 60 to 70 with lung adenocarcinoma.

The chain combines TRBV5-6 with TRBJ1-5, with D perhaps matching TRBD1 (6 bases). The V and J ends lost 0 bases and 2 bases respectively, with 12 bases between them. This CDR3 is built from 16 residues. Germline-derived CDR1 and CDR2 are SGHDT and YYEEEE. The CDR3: CASSLAGTRGNQPQHF. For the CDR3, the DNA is TGTGCCAGCAGCTTGGCGGGGACACGGGGCAATCAGCCCCAGCATTTT. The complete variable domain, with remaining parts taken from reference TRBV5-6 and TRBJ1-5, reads DAGVTQSPTHLIKTRGQQVTLRCSPKSGHDTVSWYQQALGQGPQFIFQYYEEEERQRGNFPDRFSGHQFPNYSSELNVNALLLGDSALYLCASSLAGTRGNQPQHFGDGTRLSIL.

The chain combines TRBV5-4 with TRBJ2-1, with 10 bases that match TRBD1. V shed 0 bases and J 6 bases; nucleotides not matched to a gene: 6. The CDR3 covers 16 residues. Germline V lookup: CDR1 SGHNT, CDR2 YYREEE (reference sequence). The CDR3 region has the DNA TGTGCCAGCAGCTTGGCTCCGGGACAGGGGAGCAATGAGCAGTTCTTC. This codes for CASSLAPGQGSNEQFF. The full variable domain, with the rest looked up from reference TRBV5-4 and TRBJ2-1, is ETGVTQSPTHLIKTRGQQVTLRCSSQSGHNTVSWYQQALGQGPQFIFQYYREEENGRGNFPPRFSGLQFPNYSSELNVNALELDDSALYLCASSLAPGQGSNEQFFGPGTRLTVL.

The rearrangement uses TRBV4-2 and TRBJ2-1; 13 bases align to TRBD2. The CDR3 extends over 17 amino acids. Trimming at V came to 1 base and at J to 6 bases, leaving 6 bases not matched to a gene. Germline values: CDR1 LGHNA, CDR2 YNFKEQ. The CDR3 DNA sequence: TGTGCCAGCAGCCAAGCTCGGACTAGCGGGAGCAGCAATGAGCAGTTCTTC. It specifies CASSQARTSGSSNEQFF.

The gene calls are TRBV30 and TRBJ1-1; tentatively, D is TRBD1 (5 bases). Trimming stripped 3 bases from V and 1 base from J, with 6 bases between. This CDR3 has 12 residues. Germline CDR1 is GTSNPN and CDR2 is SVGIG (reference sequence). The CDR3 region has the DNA TGTGCCTGGAGGGGGGGGAACACTGAAGCTTTCTTT. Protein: CAWRGGNTEAFF.

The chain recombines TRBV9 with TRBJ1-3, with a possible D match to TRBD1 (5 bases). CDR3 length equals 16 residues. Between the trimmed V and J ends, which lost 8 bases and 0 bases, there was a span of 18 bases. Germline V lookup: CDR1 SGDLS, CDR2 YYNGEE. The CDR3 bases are TGTGCCAGAAACCCGACCAGACAGACCTCTGGAAACACCATATATTTT. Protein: CARNPTRQTSGNTIYF.

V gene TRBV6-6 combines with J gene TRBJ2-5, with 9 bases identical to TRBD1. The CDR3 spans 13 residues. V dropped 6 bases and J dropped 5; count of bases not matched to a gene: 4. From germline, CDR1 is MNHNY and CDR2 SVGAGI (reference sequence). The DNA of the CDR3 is TGTGCCAGCAGCACAGGGGGCGCGGAGACCCAGTACTTC. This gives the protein CASSTGGAETQYF.

The CDR3 DNA follows: TGCGCCAGCAGCCCTCAGGGAGCAGATACGCAGTATTTT. Amino acids: CASSPQGADTQYF. This chain joins TRBV5-1 and TRBJ2-3; D might be TRBD1 or TRBD2, each matching 5 bases. Germline V lookup: CDR1 SGHRS, CDR2 YFSETQ. The V and J ends lost 4 bases and 4 bases respectively, with 10 bases between them. CDR3 length: 13 amino acids.

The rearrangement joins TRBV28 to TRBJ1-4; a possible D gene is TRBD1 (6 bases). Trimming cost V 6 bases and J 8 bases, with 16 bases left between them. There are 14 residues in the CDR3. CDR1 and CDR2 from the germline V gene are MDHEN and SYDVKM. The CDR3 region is CASSIQGWGEKLFF. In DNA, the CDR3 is TGTGCCAGCAGCATACAGGGTTGGGGGGAAAAACTGTTTTTT. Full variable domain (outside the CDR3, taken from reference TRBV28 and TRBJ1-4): DVKVTQSSRYLVKRTGEKVFLECVQDMDHENMFWYRQDPGLGLRLIYFSYDVKMKEKGDIPEGYSVSREKKERFSLILESASTNQTSMYLCASSIQGWGEKLFFGSGTQLSVL.

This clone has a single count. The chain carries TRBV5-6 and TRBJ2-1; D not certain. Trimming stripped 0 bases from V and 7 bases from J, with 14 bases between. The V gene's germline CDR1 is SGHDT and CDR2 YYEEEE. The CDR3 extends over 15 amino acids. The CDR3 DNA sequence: TGTGCCAGCAGCTTGGCCGTTGGTCAGATGAATGAGCAGTTCTTC. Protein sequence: CASSLAVGQMNEQFF.

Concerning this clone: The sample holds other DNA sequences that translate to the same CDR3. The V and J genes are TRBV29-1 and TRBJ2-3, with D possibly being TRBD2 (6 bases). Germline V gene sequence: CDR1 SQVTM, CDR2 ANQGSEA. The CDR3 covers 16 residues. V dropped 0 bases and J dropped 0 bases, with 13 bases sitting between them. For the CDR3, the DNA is TGCAGCGTTGAAGACCCGACTGGAGGGAGCACAGATACGCAGTATTTT. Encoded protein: CSVEDPTGGSTDTQYF.

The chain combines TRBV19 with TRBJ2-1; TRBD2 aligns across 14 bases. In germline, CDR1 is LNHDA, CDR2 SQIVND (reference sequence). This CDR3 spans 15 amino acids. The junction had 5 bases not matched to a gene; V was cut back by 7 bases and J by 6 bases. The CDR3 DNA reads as TGTGCCAGTACGGGACTAGCGGGAGTGGGCAATGAGCAGTTCTTC. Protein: CASTGLAGVGNEQFF.

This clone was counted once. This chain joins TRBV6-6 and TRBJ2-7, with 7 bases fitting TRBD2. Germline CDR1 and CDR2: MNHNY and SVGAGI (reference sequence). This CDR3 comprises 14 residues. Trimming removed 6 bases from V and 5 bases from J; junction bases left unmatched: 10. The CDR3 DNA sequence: TGTGCCAGCAGCTTCTACGGGCGGGAGAACGAGCAGTACTTC. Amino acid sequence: CASSFYGRENEQYF.

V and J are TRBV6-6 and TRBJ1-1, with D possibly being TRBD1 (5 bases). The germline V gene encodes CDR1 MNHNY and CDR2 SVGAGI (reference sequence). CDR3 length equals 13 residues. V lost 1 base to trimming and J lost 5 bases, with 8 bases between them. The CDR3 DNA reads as TGTGCCAGCAGTTACTTGGGGGGGACTGAAGCTTTCTTT. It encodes CASSYLGGTEAFF.

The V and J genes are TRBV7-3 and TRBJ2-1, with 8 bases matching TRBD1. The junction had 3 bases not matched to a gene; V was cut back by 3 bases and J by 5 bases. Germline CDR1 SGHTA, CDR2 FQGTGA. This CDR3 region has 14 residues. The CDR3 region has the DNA TGTGCCAGCAGCTTTGGACAGGGTCACAATGAGCAGTTCTTC. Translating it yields CASSFGQGHNEQFF. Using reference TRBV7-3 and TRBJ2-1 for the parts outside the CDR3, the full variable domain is GAGVSQTPSNKVTEKGKYVELRCDPISGHTALYWYRQSLGQGPEFLIYFQGTGAADDSGLPNDRFFAVRPEGSVSTLKIQRTERGDSAVYLCASSFGQGHNEQFFGPGTRLTVL.

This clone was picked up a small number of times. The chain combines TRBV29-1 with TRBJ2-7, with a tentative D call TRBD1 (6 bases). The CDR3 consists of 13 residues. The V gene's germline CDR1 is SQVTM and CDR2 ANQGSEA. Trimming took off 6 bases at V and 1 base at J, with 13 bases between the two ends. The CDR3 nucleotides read TGCAGCGTGTCCCGGGACACTTCCTACGAGCAGTACTTC. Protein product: CSVSRDTSYEQYF.

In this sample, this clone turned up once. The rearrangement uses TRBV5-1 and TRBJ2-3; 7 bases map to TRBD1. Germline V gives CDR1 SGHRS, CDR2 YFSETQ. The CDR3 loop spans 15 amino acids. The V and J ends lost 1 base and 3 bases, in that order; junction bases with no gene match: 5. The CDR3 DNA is TGCGCCAGCAGCTTGTTGGGCAGGGGGACAGATACGCAGTATTTT. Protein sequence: CASSLLGRGTDTQYF.

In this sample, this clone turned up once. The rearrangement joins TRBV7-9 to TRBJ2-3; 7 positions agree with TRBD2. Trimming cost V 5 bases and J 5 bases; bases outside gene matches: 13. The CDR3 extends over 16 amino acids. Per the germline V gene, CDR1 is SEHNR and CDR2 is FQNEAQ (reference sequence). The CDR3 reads CASSLRGSGVLDTQYF. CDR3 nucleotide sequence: TGTGCCAGCAGCCTGCGAGGGAGCGGGGTGTTAGATACGCAGTATTTT.

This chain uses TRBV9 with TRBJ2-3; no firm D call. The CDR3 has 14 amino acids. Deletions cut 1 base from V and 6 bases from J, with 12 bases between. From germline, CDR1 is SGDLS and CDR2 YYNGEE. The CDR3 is CASSVSGVLDTQYF. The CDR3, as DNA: TGTGCCAGCAGCGTATCTGGGGTTTTGGATACGCAGTATTTT.

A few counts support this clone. The CDR3 DNA is TGTGCCAGCAGTGAACCGGGACCGCTGCAGCAGTACTTC. Translating gives CASSEPGPLQQYF. The chain couples TRBV25-1 to TRBJ2-7; D is perhaps TRBD1 or TRBD2 (5 bases each). This CDR3 is 13 amino acids long. The germline CDR1 and CDR2 sequences are MGHDK and SYGVNS. V lost 2 bases to trimming and J lost 8 bases, with 13 bases between them.

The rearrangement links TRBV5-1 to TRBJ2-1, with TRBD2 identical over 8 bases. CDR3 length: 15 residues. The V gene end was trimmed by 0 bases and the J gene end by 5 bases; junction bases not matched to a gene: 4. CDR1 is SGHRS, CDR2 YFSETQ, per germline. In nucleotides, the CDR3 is TGCGCCAGCAGCTTGGAAGCGGGAGCCAACAATGAGCAGTTCTTC. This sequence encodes CASSLEAGANNEQFF.

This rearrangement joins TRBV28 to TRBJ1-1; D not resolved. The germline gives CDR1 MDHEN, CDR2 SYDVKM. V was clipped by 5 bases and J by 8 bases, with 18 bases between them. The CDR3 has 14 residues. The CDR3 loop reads CASSRADGRLEAFF. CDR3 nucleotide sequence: TGTGCCAGCAGTCGAGCGGACGGACGACTAGAAGCTTTCTTT.

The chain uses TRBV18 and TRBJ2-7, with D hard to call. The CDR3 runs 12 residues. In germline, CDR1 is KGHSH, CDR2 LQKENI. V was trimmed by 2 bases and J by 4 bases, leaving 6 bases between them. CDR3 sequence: CASSPGRYEQYF. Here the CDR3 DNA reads TGTGCCAGCTCACCAGGCAGGTACGAGCAGTACTTC.

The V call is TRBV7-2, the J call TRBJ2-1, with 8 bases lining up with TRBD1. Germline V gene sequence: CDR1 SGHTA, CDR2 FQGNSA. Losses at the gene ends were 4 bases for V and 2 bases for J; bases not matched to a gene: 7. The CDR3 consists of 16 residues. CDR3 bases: TGTGCCAGCAGCTCCCAGGGGGCGTTGACCTACAATGAGCAGTTCTTC. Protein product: CASSSQGALTYNEQFF.

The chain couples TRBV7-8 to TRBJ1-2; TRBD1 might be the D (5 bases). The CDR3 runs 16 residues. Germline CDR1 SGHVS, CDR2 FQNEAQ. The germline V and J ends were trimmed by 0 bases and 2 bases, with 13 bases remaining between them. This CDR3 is CASSLAQGGRNYGYTF. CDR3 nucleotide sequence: TGTGCCAGCAGCTTAGCGCAGGGAGGGAGAAACTATGGCTACACCTTC.

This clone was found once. Here the CDR3 reads CASSLKGQRASGSSYEQYF. As DNA, the CDR3 is TGTGCCAGCAGCCTAAAGGGACAGAGAGCTAGCGGGAGCTCCTACGAGCAGTACTTC. The chain is built from TRBV7-9 and TRBJ2-7; TRBD2 matches 10 bases. The V segment lost 5 bases and the J segment 0 bases; nucleotides outside the gene matches: 16. Germline V gene sequence: CDR1 SEHNR, CDR2 FQNEAQ (reference sequence). The CDR3 contains 19 residues.

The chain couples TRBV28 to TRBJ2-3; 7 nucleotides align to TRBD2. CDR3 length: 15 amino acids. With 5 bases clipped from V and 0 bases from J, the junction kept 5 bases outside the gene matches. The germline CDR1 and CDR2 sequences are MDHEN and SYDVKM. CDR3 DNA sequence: TGTGCCAGCAGTATGCTAGCGGCTAGCACAGATACGCAGTATTTT. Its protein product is CASSMLAASTDTQYF.

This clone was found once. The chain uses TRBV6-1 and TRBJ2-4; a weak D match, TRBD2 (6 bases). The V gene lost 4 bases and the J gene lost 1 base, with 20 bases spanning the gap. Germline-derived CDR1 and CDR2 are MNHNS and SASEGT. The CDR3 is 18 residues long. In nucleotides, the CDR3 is TGTGCCAGCAGTGGACTAGGAGTTTGGGGAAGGGCCAAAAACATTCAGTACTTC. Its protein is CASSGLGVWGRAKNIQYF.